This T cell receptor beta chain stems from a study of human versus mouse CDR3 diversity and MHC coevolution. Overall study findings and caveats: Human CDR3s averaged more deletions and insertions than mouse CDR3s.

Worth noting for this clone: The target antigen is unknown.

Assay: immunoSEQ multiplex PCR; the TCRdb copy retains only in-frame clones and omits some. The sample has 50,000 to 70,000 clones; around 94% are singletons. V trimming: 3 bases; J trimming: 10 bases; junction bases outside the gene matches: 9. The CDR3 consists of 13 residues. CDR1 is MNHNS, CDR2 SASEGT, per germline. Cells were CD45RO-negative CD62L-positive naive CD4 T cells sorted from PBMCs. The sequenced sample consisted of naive CD4+ T cells from blood. Subset here: CD45RO-negative CD62L-positive naive CD4 T cells. The chain carries TRBV6-1 and TRBJ2-7; 7 positions agree with TRBD2. The TCR comes from a person between 60 and 69 years old in good health. For the CDR3, the DNA is TGTGCCAGCAGTGACGGGGGGTCCCGGCTTCAGTACTTC. Protein sequence: CASSDGGSRLQYF.